The clone carrying this TCR beta chain was detected ten times or more. These data originate in a study of T-cell reconstitution after alpha-beta-depleted transplantation in children. Library preparation (for TCRbeta) was performed with unique molecular identifiers. TCRdb ran MiXCR on the PCR reads and lists one entry per CDR3 protein. The table lists 200,000 or so distinct CDR3 sequences, about 6% of them singletons, with approximately 4.1% in the top ten. Here the sequenced sample was PBMCs, taken before TCRalphabeta/CD19-depleted stem cell transplant. This TCR was recovered from a girl in the first two years of life with combined immunodeficiency, due to receive a stem cell transplant.

As DNA, the CDR3 is TGTGCCAGCAGTGGCCGTTGGAGTGGTAATGAGCAGTTCTTC. Translating it yields CASSGRWSGNEQFF. This sequence joins TRBV6-1 and TRBJ2-1; no reliable D call. Between the trimmed V and J ends, which lost 4 bases and 7 bases, there was a span of 14 bases. The CDR3 consists of 14 residues. Germline CDR1 MNHNS, CDR2 SASEGT.